The clone carrying this TCR beta chain was seen a handful of times. What it binds is unknown. This record comes from a study of cytomegalovirus exposure and HLA in healthy donors. Trimming at V came to 0 bases and at J to 3 bases, leaving 15 bases not matched to a gene. The CDR3 covers 20 residues. Germline-derived CDR1 and CDR2 are LGHNA and YNFKEQ. Amplification used 60 Vbeta primers and 13 Jbeta primers. Measured with immunoSEQ multiplex PCR; TCRdb has only the in-frame clones, and not every one. The table includes fewer than 150,000 clones, 60% to 85% detected once. Study conclusions and caveats: In a later analysis, V- and J-gene trimming of beta chains associated with a DCLRE1C missense variant, replicated independently.

The sequence came from a man aged 25 to 45 in good health and CMV-seronegative. V usage is TRBV4-2 and J usage is TRBJ2-7, with TRBD1 matching 12 bases. The sequenced sample consisted of PBMCs. In DNA form, the CDR3 reads TGTGCCAGCAGCCAAGAAGGTAGGGACAGGGGGCCTATTGGGATCTACGAGCAGTACTTC. Its translation is CASSQEGRDRGPIGIYEQYF.